The 7 T cell receptor beta chains in this list originate from one sample, sequenced in a study of cytomegalovirus exposure and HLA in healthy donors. Primers: 60 Vbeta forward and 13 Jbeta reverse. The data were produced by immunoSEQ multiplex PCR, yet TCRdb's version contains in-frame clones alone and is incomplete. The sample shows tens of thousands of clones, and 3.8% sits with its ten largest clones. What was sequenced was PBMCs. These receptors originate from a female donor in good health and CMV-seropositive.

The gene calls are TRBV19 and TRBJ1-2, with D possibly matching TRBD1 (6 bases). This CDR3 has 15 amino acids. Between the trimmed V and J ends, which lost 10 bases and 2 bases, there was a span of 20 bases. CDR1 and CDR2 from the germline V gene are LNHDA and SQIVND (reference sequence). CDR3 sequence (DNA): TGTGCCACCAAACCTGACAGGAATTGGAACTATGGCTACACCTTC. The encoded protein is CATKPDRNWNYGYTF.

A word on this clone: The junction shows a germline mismatch at one end, possibly a read error. V and J are TRBV28 and TRBJ2-1; 12 bases align to TRBD2. This CDR3 region has 18 residues. CDR1 MDHEN and CDR2 SYDVKM come from the germline V gene. CDR3 sequence reads: CASRRTSGAASSDNEQFF. CDR3 nucleotides: TGTGCCAGCAGGCGGACTAGCGGGGCCGCCAGCTCCGACAATGAGCAGTTCTTC.

This chain's CDR3 is CASSIGTGGFNYGYTF. For the CDR3, the DNA is TGTGCCAGTAGTATCGGGACAGGGGGTTTTAACTATGGCTACACCTTC. The chain uses TRBV19 and TRBJ1-2, with 11 bases fitting TRBD1. V shed 3 bases, J shed 1 base, and the junction held 4 bases outside the gene matches. The CDR3 is 16 residues long. From germline, CDR1 is LNHDA and CDR2 SQIVND (reference sequence).

The V gene is TRBV18, the J gene TRBJ2-7, with TRBD1 matching over 7 bases. Germline loops: CDR1 KGHSH, CDR2 LQKENI. The CDR3 has 15 residues. Trimming removed 4 bases from V and 2 bases from J; junction bases left unmatched: 8. CDR3 sequence (DNA): TGTGCCAGCTCACTTGTTGGGGACAGTGCCTACGAGCAGTACTTC. Protein product: CASSLVGDSAYEQYF.

Of note for this clone: The conserved phenylalanine or tryptophan normally closing the CDR3 is absent here, so this likely arose from a read error. The limits of the CDR3 on the DNA are not certain, so only TCRdb's listed CDR3 is given. The chain couples TRBV28 to TRBJ2-7; the D call of TRBD1 is as the table states it, not checked on the DNA. From its first to its last residue, the CDR3 has 14 amino acids. Per the germline V gene, CDR1 is MDHEN and CDR2 is SYDVKM. The CDR3 sequence is CASSFRVSEGHLQI.

The chain has TRBV10-3 and TRBJ2-7; 8 bases are a match to TRBD2. The V gene's germline CDR1 is ENHRY and CDR2 SYGVKD. V lost 2 bases and J lost 2; bases outside the gene matches: 11. CDR3 length equals 17 residues. The CDR3 region has the DNA TGTGCCATCAGTGAGACCCCCCTGAGGGGACTAGCCTACGAGCAGTACTTC. Translated, it gives CAISETPLRGLAYEQYF.

The chain has TRBV7-9 and TRBJ2-2; D remains ambiguous. The V end was cut by 5 bases, the J end by 1 base, with 2 bases between. This CDR3 is 12 amino acids long. Germline V gives CDR1 SEHNR, CDR2 FQNEAQ (reference sequence). The CDR3 DNA reads TGTGCCAGCAGCCGGAACACCGGGGAGCTGTTTTTT. Its protein is CASSRNTGELFF.